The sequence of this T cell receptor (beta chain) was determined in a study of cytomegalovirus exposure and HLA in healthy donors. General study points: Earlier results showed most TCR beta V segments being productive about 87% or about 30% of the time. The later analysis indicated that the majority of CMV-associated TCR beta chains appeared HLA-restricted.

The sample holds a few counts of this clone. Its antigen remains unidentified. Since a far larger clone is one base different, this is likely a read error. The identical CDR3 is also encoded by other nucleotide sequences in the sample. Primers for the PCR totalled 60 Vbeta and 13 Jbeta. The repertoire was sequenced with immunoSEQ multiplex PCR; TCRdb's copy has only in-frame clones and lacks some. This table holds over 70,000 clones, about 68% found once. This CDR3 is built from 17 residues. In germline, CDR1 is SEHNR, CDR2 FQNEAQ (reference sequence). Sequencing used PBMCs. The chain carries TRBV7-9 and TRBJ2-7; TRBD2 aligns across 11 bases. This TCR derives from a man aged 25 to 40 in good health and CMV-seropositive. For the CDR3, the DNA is TGTGCAAGTAGCATACGACACGGGACTAGCGGCCCCTACGAGCAGTACTTC. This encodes CASSIRHGTSGPYEQYF.